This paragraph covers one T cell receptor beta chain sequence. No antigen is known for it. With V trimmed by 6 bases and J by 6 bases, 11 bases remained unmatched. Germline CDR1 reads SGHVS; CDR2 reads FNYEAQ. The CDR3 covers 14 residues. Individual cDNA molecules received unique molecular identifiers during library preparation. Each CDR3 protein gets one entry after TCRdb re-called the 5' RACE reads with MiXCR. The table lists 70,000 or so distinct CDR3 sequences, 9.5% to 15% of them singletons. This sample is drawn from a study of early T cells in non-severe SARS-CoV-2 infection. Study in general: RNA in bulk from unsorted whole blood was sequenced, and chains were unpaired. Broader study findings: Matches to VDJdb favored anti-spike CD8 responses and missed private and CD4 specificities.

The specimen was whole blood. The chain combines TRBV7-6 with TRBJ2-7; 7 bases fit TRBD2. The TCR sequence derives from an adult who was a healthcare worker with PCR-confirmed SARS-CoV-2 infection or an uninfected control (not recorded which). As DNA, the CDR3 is TGTGCCAGCAGTGAAATGGCAGCGGGAAGCGAGCAGTACTTC. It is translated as CASSEMAAGSEQYF.